The present T cell receptor (beta chain) was sequenced within a study of human T cells and chemical hapten exposure (dated by TCRdb to the early 2020s). For the study in its entirety: For sensitization, 2% DPC in acetone was applied to a roughly 2 cm by roughly 2 cm area of upper inner arm skin. The study tracked peripheral blood TCR repertoire changes in vivo during primary and secondary sensitization to the hapten diphenylcyclopropenone (DPC) in alopecia patients. Patch tests used Finn chambers with 0.01% DPC on the upper back, scored after 6 days by International Contact Dermatitis Research Group standards. The mostly female patient cohort included alopecia areata with under or over 50% scalp involvement, alopecia totalis and alopecia universalis. Throughout the study period of around 25 weeks, patients also received therapeutic DPC doses to the scalp every week. Libraries were combined into a pool for sequencing, and differences in TCR yield between samples came mainly from small differences in library volumes within the pool. Blood samples were taken from patients before sensitization (week 0) and at 2, 6 and about 24 weeks after DPC sensitization. Blood for TCR sequencing was provided by twenty-nine alopecia patients at one to four time points (pre-sensitization, 2, 6 and 24 weeks).

Findings and caveats that apply to the study as a whole: A positive correlation was found between the number of PT1 expanded TCRs and patch test score, with significance reached at thresholds 8, 16 and 32 but not 4. After repeated subsampling, the strength of the expansion versus patch-test correlation and the threshold at which it became significant changed. DPC sensitization did not change how many TCRs were above 1 in 1000 frequency, and no evidence was found of alterations in global repertoire structure. Expanded TCRs formed significantly more large CDR3 similarity clusters than pre-sensitization or healthy control sets, consistent with antigen-driven responses. Because every patient had alopecia, a presumed autoimmune disease, the patients' immune response might differ from that of healthy individuals.

Library prep was done by RACE. Sequencing took place on a NextSeq 500. During library preparation, unique molecular identifiers were attached to individual cDNA molecules so that TCRs could be counted in a quantitative, reproducible way. Each blood RNA sample was used to sequence both TCR alpha and TCR beta chains. In the source study's methods: A median of approximately 96,000 TCRs per sample was observed, with a range of about 20,000 to 700,000. V, J and CDR3 annotation of the TCR reads was performed with the Decombinator software suite. To make PS versus PT1 abundance plots, every sample was subsampled to the same number of TCRs (28,000). Expanded TCRs were defined as absent before sensitization and observed at least eight times at the 2-week time point. TCRdb applied fastp at Q25 and MiXCR to the public reads, then kept only in-frame beta chains. Identical CDR3 proteins give one entry, which carries the most common genes and DNA. TCRdb's processing, not the study's, gives the V and J calls here. The sample table records approximately 370,000 distinct CDR3 sequences; about 5% of these occur just once. 7% to 10% of the sample goes to the ten largest clones.

Relative to germline, V is 5 bases shorter and J is 1 base shorter, with 9 bases between their ends. CDR1 and CDR2 (SGHTA, FQGNSA) derive from the germline V gene. From the cysteine through the phenylalanine, the CDR3 covers 14 amino acids. Solely the CDR3 DNA is kept, with 42 bases framed from the first base. This clonotype was observed at least ten times. The clone's antigen remains unknown. One base away there is no much larger clone; base qualities are not given. Reading the label with the study, this specimen's time point is: pre-sensitization, week 0. The sample's treatment or condition label is to be understood as: therapeutic diphenylcyclopropenone sensitization with weekly scalp DPC. At every patch-test visit, the blood draw took place before the patch test was put on. Patients were eligible if aged 18 to 70, diagnosed with alopecia and judged suitable for DPC therapy, and pregnant patients were excluded. Unfractionated whole blood was collected in Tempus Blood RNA tubes, and total RNA was extracted from that blood.

This receptor was taken from a woman under 30 with alopecia areata. Some clones in this sample may be carry-over from other donors' samples. The sequencing used whole blood, collected in connection with sensitization to the hapten diphenylcyclopropenone (DPC). The sequence links TRBV7-2 to TRBJ1-3; there is no confident call for the D gene. The CDR3 amino acid sequence is: CASSLESSGNTIYF. The DNA sequence reads TGTGCCAGCAGCCTGGAAAGTTCTGGAAACACCATATATTTT.